What follows are 7 T cell receptor beta chains derived from one specimen sequenced in a study of vaccination and CD4 T cells after COVID-19. No antigen has been assigned to these receptors. With the Oncomine TCR Beta short-read assay, DNA from cultured CD4+ T cells was sequenced. TCRdb re-analysed the PCR reads in MiXCR, keeping a single row per CDR3 protein. Seen here are some 3,300 distinct CDR3 sequences, approximately 49% observed once, and the top ten hold about 20%. Noted treatment: approximately nine-day PBMC culture with coronavirus spike peptide pools or control peptides (ViraFEST assay). The sequenced sample consisted of CD4+ T cells from blood, cultured in vitro. The receptors stem from a human donor who had recovered from COVID-19.

This clonotype was picked up one time. The gene calls are TRBV6-2 or TRBV6-3 and TRBJ2-3, with D possibly TRBD2 on 7 matching bases. The V and J ends lost 6 bases and 3 bases respectively, with 19 bases between them. The CDR3 loop spans 16 amino acids. Germline CDR1 MNHEY, CDR2 SVGEGT. The CDR3 nucleotides read TGTGCCAGCAGACTTGGGGGGGGCAGGGGTACAGATACGCAGTATTTT. Protein: CASRLGGGRGTDTQYF.

The chain is built from TRBV18 and TRBJ2-5; the D is unclear. CDR1 is KGHSH and CDR2 is LQKENI in the germline V gene. The V end lost 1 base, the J end lost 4 bases, and 10 bases lay between the germline ends. The CDR3 is 14 residues long. In DNA, the CDR3 is TGTGCCAGCTCACCACAGAGTTCGGGAGAGACCCAGTACTTC. Its protein product is CASSPQSSGETQYF.

This clonotype is labeled hyperexpanded. CDR3 DNA: TGTGCCAGCAGCGTCGACAGGGGTGGTCAGCCCCAGCATTTT. Translated, it gives CASSVDRGGQPQHF. The chain uses TRBV7-2 and TRBJ1-5; 8 bases fit TRBD1. The CDR3 spans 14 residues. The germline CDR1 and CDR2 sequences are SGHTA and FQGNSA. After removal of 5 bases from V and 6 bases from J, the junction contained 6 bases not matched to a gene.

This clonotype was picked up a small number of times. The chain links TRBV7-8 to TRBJ1-5, with 8 bases that match TRBD1. The germline V gene encodes CDR1 SGHVS and CDR2 FQNEAQ. CDR3 length: 17 residues. With 4 bases clipped from V and 1 base from J, the junction kept 9 bases outside the gene matches. This chain's CDR3 is CASSSFGTGRSNQPQHF. The CDR3, as DNA: TGTGCCAGCAGCTCGTTCGGGACAGGTCGAAGCAATCAGCCCCAGCATTTT.

Within the sample, this clonotype is large (0.1 to 1%). The CDR3 DNA follows: TGCAGTGCTAGTTCTAGAGAAGAGACCCAGTACTTC. Translation: CSASSREETQYF. The V and J genes are TRBV20-1 and TRBJ2-5; D not resolved. Germline CDR1 is DFQATT and CDR2 is SNEGSKA (reference sequence). CDR3 length equals 12 residues. Trimming shortened V by 3 bases and J by 3 bases, and 8 bases separated the two germline ends.

The V call is TRBV2, the J call TRBJ1-5, with a weak D call TRBD1 (5 bases). Trimming removed 0 bases from V and 11 bases from J, with 14 bases in between. CDR1 SNHLY and CDR2 FYNNEI come from the germline V gene. The CDR3 sequence is 14 residues long. The CDR3 DNA is TGTGCCAGCAGTGAAGCGCTTGGGGCGAAGGCCCAGCATTTT. This codes for CASSEALGAKAQHF.

Comment on this clonotype: The limits of the CDR3 on the DNA are not certain, so only TCRdb's listed CDR3 is given. CDR3 sequence: CISVPEAGQLNEKLFF. This chain links TRBV7-5 with TRBJ1-4. TRBV7-5 is tagged as a pseudogene. The length of the CDR3 is 16 amino acids, counting both ends.